This T cell receptor beta chain was sequenced during a study of blood T cell repertoires in COVID-19. Overall study context: The United States, Italy and Spain provided the acute and convalescent COVID-19 samples. Sources were T cells, B-cell-depleted T cells, or PBMCs; the material itself was cDNA or gDNA.

Under the authors' procedure: Estimates of nucleated cell counts were drawn from the amplification of reference gene primers. Sequencing used immunoSEQ multiplex PCR; TCRdb keeps in-frame clones, though not all of them. V and J calls and clone size are given by that table; D and trimming were obtained from the DNA. The repertoire holds about 230,000 clones, with roughly 80% as singletons. Trimming at V came to 0 bases and at J to 4 bases, leaving 6 bases not matched to a gene. The V gene's germline CDR1 is MGHRA and CDR2 YSYEKL. The CDR3 consists of 17 residues. J is TRBJ2-1 and V is TRBV4-1, with 10 bases identical to TRBD2. This TCR was recovered from an elderly woman with acute or convalescent COVID-19. Sequencing was performed on peripheral blood. CDR3 region: CASSQDEAGGKYNEQFF. As DNA, the CDR3 is TGCGCCAGCAGCCAAGATGAAGCGGGAGGGAAATACAATGAGCAGTTCTTC.